These 22 T cell receptor beta chains originate from one sample sequenced in a study of blood T cell repertoires in COVID-19. TCRdb's copy holds only in-frame clones and misses some; the assay was immunoSEQ multiplex PCR. The data hold approximately 490,000 clones, with around 90% observed a single time. The sample taken for sequencing was PBMCs or T cells enriched from blood (not recorded which). Receptors were obtained from a woman between 18 and 29 years old who had recovered from COVID-19.

The V gene is TRBV2, the J gene TRBJ2-7; 8 nucleotides line up with TRBD1. From germline, CDR1 is SNHLY and CDR2 FYNNEI. The length of the CDR3 is 15 residues. The J segment lost 5 bases and the V segment lost 4 bases, leaving 10 bases of the junction unmatched. The CDR3: CASSVDRGYGDEQYF. Here the CDR3 DNA reads TGTGCCAGCAGTGTTGACAGGGGCTACGGGGACGAGCAGTACTTC.

The DNA of the CDR3 is TGTGCCAGCAGTGAAACAGGGGGAAGAGGCTACACCTTC. It encodes CASSETGGRGYTF. The J gene is TRBJ1-2, the V gene TRBV6-1; 8 nucleotides align to TRBD1. Trimming at V came to 2 bases and at J to 8 bases, leaving 4 bases not matched to a gene. CDR1 and CDR2 (germline): MNHNS, SASEGT. CDR3 size: 13 residues.

The chain couples TRBV19 to TRBJ1-1; D call uncertain. The CDR3 is made up of 15 amino acids. Germline V gene data show CDR1 as LNHDA and CDR2 as SQIVND (reference sequence). Trimming removed 5 bases from V and 1 base from J, with 14 bases in between. The CDR3 DNA is TGTGCCAGTAGTTTAACTCGCTTACGGAACACTGAAGCTTTCTTT. Translating gives CASSLTRLRNTEAFF. The whole variable domain, remainder taken from reference TRBV19 and TRBJ1-1, is DGGITQSPKYLFRKEGQNVTLSCEQNLNHDAMYWYRQDPGQGLRLIYYSQIVNDFQKGDIAEGYSVSREKKESFPLTVTSAQKNPTAFYLCASSLTRLRNTEAFFGQGTRLTVV.

The chain combines TRBV6-6 with TRBJ1-2; D is uncertain. Trimming stripped 5 bases from V and 4 bases from J, with 14 bases between. Germline CDR1 reads MNHNY; CDR2 reads SVGAGI (reference sequence). The CDR3 has 14 residues. CDR3: CASSPSSGGYGYTF. The CDR3 DNA sequence: TGTGCCAGCAGTCCCTCTTCCGGCGGCTATGGCTACACCTTC.

This chain connects TRBV5-1 to TRBJ1-1, with D perhaps matching TRBD1 (6 bases). The V end lost 0 bases, the J end lost 2 bases, and 11 bases lay between the germline ends. The CDR3 is 15 residues long. Germline lookup yields CDR1 SGHRS and CDR2 YFSETQ. This chain's CDR3 is CASSLEPRGNTEAFF. As DNA, the CDR3 is TGCGCCAGCAGCTTGGAACCCAGGGGAAACACTGAAGCTTTCTTT.

The chain combines TRBV9 with TRBJ2-1; 10 bases match TRBD2. With 4 bases clipped from V and 2 bases from J, the junction kept 3 bases outside the gene matches. The CDR3 sequence is 15 residues long. Per the germline V gene, CDR1 is SGDLS and CDR2 is YYNGEE. The CDR3 region has the DNA TGTGCCAGCAGCTTTAGCGGGGGGCCCTACAATGAGCAGTTCTTC. It encodes CASSFSGGPYNEQFF.

The chain is built from TRBV5-1 and TRBJ2-2; TRBD2 is a possible D gene (6 bases). Between the trimmed V and J ends, which lost 0 bases and 1 base, there was a span of 7 bases. The CDR3 has 15 residues. Germline CDR1 SGHRS, CDR2 YFSETQ. Here the CDR3 DNA reads TGCGCCAGCAGCTTGGGCGGGGAGAACACCGGGGAGCTGTTTTTT. Protein product: CASSLGGENTGELFF.

This chain links TRBV6-1 with TRBJ2-2; D gene uncertain. Germline lookup yields CDR1 MNHNS and CDR2 SASEGT. The CDR3 extends over 13 amino acids. Trimming shortened V by 2 bases and J by 5 bases, and 6 bases separated the two germline ends. The CDR3, as DNA: TGTGCCAGCAGTGAAACCGGGACCGGGGAGCTGTTTTTT. This codes for CASSETGTGELFF.

The chain recombines TRBV6-5 with TRBJ1-1; D is perhaps TRBD1 (6 bases). The V and J ends lost 8 bases and 9 bases respectively, with 13 bases between them. This CDR3 has 11 residues. The germline CDR1 and CDR2 sequences are MNHEY and SVGAGI. This chain's CDR3 is CASGRGRKAFF. CDR3 in DNA: TGTGCCAGCGGAAGGGGGAGAAAAGCTTTCTTT.

V and J are TRBV5-6 and TRBJ2-5; 9 nucleotides agree with TRBD2. The CDR3 is made up of 16 amino acids. Losses at the gene ends were 4 bases for V and 7 bases for J; bases not matched to a gene: 14. CDR1 and CDR2 from the germline V gene are SGHDT and YYEEEE. The CDR3 DNA is TGTGCCAGCAGCATCGGGACTAGCTTGGTTTCGTGGACCCAGTACTTC. It encodes CASSIGTSLVSWTQYF.

The sample holds many counts of this clone. The CDR3 coding sequence is TGTGCCAGCAGTCTAGACAGGGATGGTGAAGCTTTCTTT. This codes for CASSLDRDGEAFF. This chain joins TRBV11-2 and TRBJ1-1; TRBD1 matches 7 bases. J was trimmed by 7 bases and V by 6 bases; bases with no gene match: 8. The germline V gene has CDR1 SGHAT and CDR2 FQNNGV. CDR3 size: 13 residues.

V is TRBV21-1 and J is TRBJ2-7; the table's D call TRBD2 went unverified against the DNA. TRBV21-1 is listed as a pseudogene. The CDR3 runs 11 residues. The CDR3 region is CDLGSSYEQYF. Written as DNA, the CDR3 is TGTGATCTGGGGAGCTCCTACGAGCAGTACTTC.

CDR3 amino acids: CASSLNGVAGETQYF. DNA of the CDR3: TGTGCCAGCAGCTTAAACGGCGTAGCTGGGGAGACCCAGTACTTC. The J gene is TRBJ2-5, the V gene TRBV7-3; D unclear. Trimming shortened V by 1 base and J by 5 bases, and 14 bases separated the two germline ends. The CDR3 is made up of 15 amino acids. Looked up from germline, CDR1 is SGHTA and CDR2 is FQGTGA.

A single count supports this clone. The chain uses TRBV5-1 and TRBJ2-2, with D perhaps matching TRBD2 (6 bases). The CDR3 loop spans 16 amino acids. CDR1 SGHRS and CDR2 YFSETQ come from the germline V gene. V lost 4 bases to trimming and J lost 0 bases, with 13 bases between them. Written as DNA, the CDR3 is TGCGCCAGCAGCCCCCAACCGGGGGCGAACACCGGGGAGCTGTTTTTT. The encoded protein is CASSPQPGANTGELFF.

This chain links TRBV3-1 (or the pseudogene TRBV3-2) with TRBJ2-5; possible D gene TRBD1, 5 bases. Germline CDR1 LGHDT, CDR2 YNNKEL (reference sequence). Between the trimmed V and J ends, which lost 3 bases and 4 bases, there was a span of 21 bases. The CDR3 has 17 residues. CDR3 DNA sequence: TGTGCCAGCAGCCATGAACAAGGGCAGGGTATGGTAGAGACCCAGTACTTC. It yields the protein CASSHEQGQGMVETQYF.

Concerning this clone itself: With a much larger clone just one base away, this may be a read error. The V call is TRBV5-6, the J call TRBJ2-2; weak D call: TRBD2 (6 bases). With 4 bases removed from V and 4 bases from J, the gap between germline ends came to 8 bases. The CDR3 covers 13 residues. Germline loops: CDR1 SGHDT, CDR2 YYEEEE. The CDR3 here is CASSPGSTGELFF. CDR3 sequence (DNA): TGTGCCAGCAGCCCCGGGAGCACCGGGGAGCTGTTTTTT.

The chain combines TRBV11-2 with TRBJ1-4, with D perhaps matching TRBD1 (6 bases). The V gene's germline CDR1 is SGHAT and CDR2 FQNNGV. The CDR3 totals 13 residues. Trimming shortened V by 3 bases and J by 6 bases, and 8 bases separated the two germline ends. CDR3 nucleotide sequence: TGTGCCAGCAGCTTTGAGGGGGATGAAAAACTGTTTTTT. Its translation is CASSFEGDEKLFF. The full variable domain, completed using reference TRBV11-2 and TRBJ1-4, is EAGVAQSPRYKIIEKRQSVAFWCNPISGHATLYWYQQILGQGPKLLIQFQNNGVVDDSQLPKDRFSAERLKGVDSTLKIQPAKLEDSAVYLCASSFEGDEKLFFGSGTQLSVL.

This sequence joins TRBV19 and TRBJ2-4; a weak D match, TRBD1 (5 bases). The V and J ends lost 3 bases and 6 bases respectively, with 6 bases between them. CDR3 length: 12 residues. Germline V CDR1 and CDR2: LNHDA, SQIVND (reference sequence). For the CDR3, the DNA is TGTGCCAGTAGTATCGACAGAAACATTCAGTACTTC. This gives the protein CASSIDRNIQYF.

The chain combines TRBV12-5 with TRBJ2-7; 9 positions match TRBD1. Germline V gene sequence: CDR1 LGHNT, CDR2 FRNRAP. The CDR3 contains 16 residues. V shed 0 bases, J shed 12 bases, and the junction held 15 bases outside the gene matches. The CDR3 coding sequence is TGTGCTAGTGGTTTGGTAGGGAGGGACAGGGAATGGAAGGTGTACTTC. Protein product: CASGLVGRDREWKVYF.

The chain combines TRBV11-2 with TRBJ2-7; maybe TRBD1 (5 bases). The CDR3 runs 14 residues. Germline V lookup: CDR1 SGHAT, CDR2 FQNNGV. The V gene lost 3 bases and the J gene lost 3 bases, with 12 bases spanning the gap. In nucleotides, the CDR3 is TGTGCCAGCAGCTTGGTAGGACATATCTACGAGCAGTACTTC. Protein sequence: CASSLVGHIYEQYF.

The V gene is TRBV5-1, the J gene TRBJ1-1; possibly TRBD1 for D (5 bases). The CDR3 spans 15 residues. V dropped 3 bases and J dropped 5 bases, with 17 bases sitting between them. The germline gives CDR1 SGHRS, CDR2 YFSETQ. CDR3 nucleotides: TGCGCCAGCAGCTGGGCGGGGGATGGGGAAACTGAAGCTTTCTTT. The encoded protein is CASSWAGDGETEAFF.

The chain is built from TRBV4-1 and TRBJ1-2, with D possibly matching TRBD1 (5 bases). Germline CDR1 and CDR2: MGHRA and YSYEKL. V lost 4 bases and J 3 bases, leaving 15 bases between the germline ends. The CDR3 extends over 15 amino acids. CDR3 in DNA: TGCGCCAGCAGCCCCCTCCCGGCAGGGTACTATGGCTACACCTTC. It yields the protein CASSPLPAGYYGYTF.